The present entry profiles one T cell receptor (beta chain) with its context. Its target is unknown. In the PCR, 60 Vbeta and 13 Jbeta primers were used. Profiling relied on immunoSEQ multiplex PCR, and the TCRdb table lists in-frame clones only, not all of them. Of more than 90,000 clones listed, about 70% are singletons. This sample is part of a study of cytomegalovirus exposure and HLA in healthy donors. Findings and limits, study-wide: The study put 150 to 200 TCR beta chains on its list as cytomegalovirus-associated.

The specimen was PBMCs. This clonotype was sampled from a woman aged 25 to 39 in good health and CMV-seronegative.

CDR3 bases: TGTGCCAGCAGGACACTCTTAAAGGATGAAAAACTGTTTTTT. This gives the protein CASRTLLKDEKLFF. The chain employs TRBV2 and TRBJ1-4; D gene ambiguous. Trimming cost V 6 bases and J 6 bases, with 14 bases left between them. Germline assignment: CDR1 SNHLY and CDR2 FYNNEI. The CDR3 sequence is 14 residues long.